The 11 T cell receptor beta chains below all came from one sample that was sequenced in a study of vaccination and CD4 T cells after COVID-19. The Oncomine TCR Beta short-read assay was what sequenced the DNA obtained from cultured CD4+ T cells. Cultured CD4+ T cells yielded the extracted genomic DNA. TCRdb recomputed calls from the PCR reads with MiXCR, one row per CDR3 protein. The sample yields about 6,800 distinct CDR3 sequences, 33% seen once. No antigen has been identified for these receptors. As to treatment: approximately 9-day PBMC culture with coronavirus spike peptide pools or control peptides (ViraFEST assay). CD4+ T cells that came from the unexposed donor were collected before the COVID-19 pandemic (2011-2018). The source material was CD4+ T cells from blood, cultured in vitro. These receptor sequences come from a human donor in good health.

V and J are TRBV24-1 and TRBJ1-5, with 8 bases that match TRBD1. This CDR3 region has 16 residues. The V gene's germline CDR1 is KGHDR and CDR2 SFDVKD. J lost 4 bases, V lost 5 bases, and 9 bases had no gene match. CDR3 in amino acids: CATSGDRDRYNQPQHF. For the CDR3, the DNA is TGTGCCACCAGTGGGGATCGGGACAGGTATAATCAGCCCCAGCATTTT.

This clonotype counts as medium-sized. The chain has TRBV7-2 and TRBJ2-5; D gene unclear. The V gene lost 1 base and the J gene lost 5 bases, with 14 bases spanning the gap. The V gene's germline CDR1 is SGHTA and CDR2 FQGNSA. The CDR3 consists of 15 residues. CDR3 region: CASSLGLGVVETQYF. In DNA, the CDR3 is TGTGCCAGCAGCTTAGGGCTAGGAGTTGTGGAGACCCAGTACTTC.

The V and J genes are TRBV7-2 and TRBJ1-5; TRBD1 aligns across 7 bases. Trimming at V came to 2 bases and at J to 8 bases, leaving 9 bases not matched to a gene. The CDR3 covers 15 residues. Germline CDR1 and CDR2: SGHTA and FQGNSA. In DNA form, the CDR3 reads TGTGCCAGCAGCTTAACCAGGGGGTTGTCTGAGCCCCAGCATTTT. It yields the protein CASSLTRGLSEPQHF.

The rearrangement joins TRBV7-2 to TRBJ2-7; 11 bases fit TRBD2. Germline V lookup: CDR1 SGHTA, CDR2 FQGNSA. With V trimmed by 5 bases and J by 1 base, 13 bases remained unmatched. The CDR3 length is 18 residues. The CDR3 spells CASSPLNRGTSGSYEQYF. Written as DNA, the CDR3 is TGTGCCAGCAGCCCGCTCAACCGGGGGACTAGCGGTTCCTACGAGCAGTACTTC. Based on the CDR3 plus reference TRBV7-2 and TRBJ2-7, the full variable domain is GAGVSQSPSNKVTEKGKDVELRCDPISGHTALYWYRQSLGQGLEFLIYFQGNSAPDKSGLPSDRFSAERTGGSVSTLTIQRTQQEDSAVYLCASSPLNRGTSGSYEQYFGPGTRLTVT.

This clonotype has just a few counts. V usage is TRBV20-1 and J usage is TRBJ2-3; 7 nucleotides line up with TRBD2. Germline V gene data show CDR1 as DFQATT and CDR2 as SNEGSKA (reference sequence). This CDR3 has 13 amino acids. V lost 6 bases, J lost 1 base, and 4 bases stayed unmatched. The DNA of the CDR3 is TGCAGTGCCTCCACTAGCGGCACAGATACGCAGTATTTT. It yields the protein CSASTSGTDTQYF.

This clonotype turned up a few times. The chain links TRBV2 to TRBJ2-5; no clear D. Trimming shortened V by 6 bases and J by 5 bases, and 7 bases separated the two germline ends. This CDR3 comprises 11 residues. Per germline, CDR1 SNHLY and CDR2 FYNNEI. CDR3 sequence reads: CASSYEETQYF. The CDR3 DNA follows: TGTGCCAGCAGCTACGAGGAGACCCAGTACTTC. The full variable domain, rest sourced from reference TRBV2 and TRBJ2-5, is EPEVTQTPSHQVTQMGQEVILRCVPISNHLYFYWYRQILGQKVEFLVSFYNNEISEKSEIFDDQFSVERPDGSNFTLKIRSTKLEDSAMYFCASSYEETQYFGPGTRLLVL.

This chain joins TRBV10-3 and TRBJ1-1, with D hard to call. This CDR3 is built from 14 residues. V lost 0 bases and J lost 11, with 16 bases in between. The germline gives CDR1 ENHRY, CDR2 SYGVKD. The CDR3, as DNA: TGTGCCATCAGTGAGTCGACTCATAACACGGAGGCTTTCTTT. This translates into CAISESTHNTEAFF.

This clonotype appeared a few times. V is TRBV6-2 or TRBV6-3 and J is TRBJ1-5, with D possibly being TRBD1 (5 bases). The CDR3 length is 16 residues. Germline V lookup: CDR1 MNHEY, CDR2 SVGEGT. V was clipped by 4 bases and J by 2 bases, with 15 bases between them. In nucleotides, the CDR3 is TGTGCCAGCAGTTTGCGGACGGCCAGGGGCAATCAGCCCCAGCATTTT. It is translated as CASSLRTARGNQPQHF.

This chain connects TRBV7-2 to TRBJ2-5, with D unclear. V was shortened by 1 base and J by 2 bases, with 11 bases between the two germline ends. The CDR3 loop spans 15 amino acids. CDR1 is SGHTA and CDR2 is FQGNSA in the germline V gene. CDR3 loop: CASSLVVLWQETQYF. The CDR3 DNA follows: TGTGCCAGCAGCTTAGTCGTCCTTTGGCAAGAGACCCAGTACTTC.

This chain uses TRBV28 with TRBJ1-1; 10 nucleotides match TRBD1. Trimming took 8 bases from V and 3 from J; bases not matched to a gene: 9. The CDR3 is 15 residues long. Germline V CDR1 and CDR2: MDHEN, SYDVKM. CDR3: CASSGTGDRYTEAFF. The CDR3 bases are TGTGCCAGCTCCGGGACAGGGGACAGGTACACTGAAGCTTTCTTT.

The rearrangement uses TRBV20-1 and TRBJ2-7; 11 positions match TRBD2. The CDR3 loop spans 14 amino acids. Germline CDR1 is DFQATT and CDR2 is SNEGSKA (reference sequence). The ends lost 3 bases at V and 7 bases at J; junction bases unmatched: 8. CDR3 sequence reads: CSASVTSGSSEQYF. CDR3 sequence (DNA): TGCAGTGCTAGCGTTACTAGCGGGAGTAGTGAGCAGTACTTC.